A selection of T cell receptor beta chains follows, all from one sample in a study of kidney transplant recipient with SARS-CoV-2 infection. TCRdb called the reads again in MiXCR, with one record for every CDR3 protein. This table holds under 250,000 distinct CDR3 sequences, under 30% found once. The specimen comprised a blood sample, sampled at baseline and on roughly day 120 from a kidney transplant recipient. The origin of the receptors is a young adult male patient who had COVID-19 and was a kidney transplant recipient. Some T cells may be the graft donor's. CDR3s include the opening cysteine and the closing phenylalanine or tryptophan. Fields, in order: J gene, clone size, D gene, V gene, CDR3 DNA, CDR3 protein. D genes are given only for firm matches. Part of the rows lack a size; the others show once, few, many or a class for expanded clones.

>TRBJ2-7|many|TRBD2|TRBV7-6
TGTGCCAGCAGCGCCGGGACTAGCGGATACGAGCAGTACTTC
CASSAGTSGYEQYF
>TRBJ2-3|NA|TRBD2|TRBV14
TGTGCCAGCAGCCAAGCGACTAGCGGGAGCACAGATACGCAGTATTTT
CASSQATSGSTDTQYF
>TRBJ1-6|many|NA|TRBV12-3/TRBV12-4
TGTGCCAGCACCACCAAGCAGGGTAAGGCTTCACCCCTCCACTTT
CASTTKQGKASPLHF
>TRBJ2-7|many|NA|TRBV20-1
TGCAGTGCAATCAACCCTGATGGGAGCTCCTACGAGCAGTACTTC
CSAINPDGSSYEQYF
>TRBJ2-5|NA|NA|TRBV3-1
TGTACCGGCAGCAATTACGATCCCATTTCTTTCTCTGAGACCCAGTACTTC
CTGSNYDPISFSETQYF
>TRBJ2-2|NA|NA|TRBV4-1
TGCGCCAGCAGCCAAGTAAGCACTCCCGCTACGGGGGAGCTGTTTTTT
CASSQVSTPATGELFF
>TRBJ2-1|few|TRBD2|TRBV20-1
TGCAGTGCTAGGCCAGCGGGAGAGCAGTTCTTC
CSARPAGEQFF
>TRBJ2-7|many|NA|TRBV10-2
TGCGCCAGCAGTCTGGGGAGCGACGAGCAGTACTTC
CASSLGSDEQYF
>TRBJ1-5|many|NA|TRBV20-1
TGCAGTGCTAGAGGGGGGGGGGATGTTTGGCCCCAGCATTTT
CSARGGGDVWPQHF
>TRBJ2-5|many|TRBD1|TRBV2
TGTGCCAGCAGTCAGACAGGGCAAGAGACCCAGTACTTC
CASSQTGQETQYF
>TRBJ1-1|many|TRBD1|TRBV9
TGTGCCAGCAGCGCGGGACAGCTGAACACTGAAGCTTTCTTT
CASSAGQLNTEAFF
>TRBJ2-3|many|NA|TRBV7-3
TGTGCCAGCAGCTTAAACCCTAGCACAGATACGCAGTATTTT
CASSLNPSTDTQYF
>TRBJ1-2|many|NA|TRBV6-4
TGTGCCAGCAGTTACTTTCACTCACACGGAAAGACCTATGGCTACACCTTC
CASSYFHSHGKTYGYTF
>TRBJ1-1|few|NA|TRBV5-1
TGCGCCAGCAGGATAGATATGAACACTGAAGCTTTCTTT
CASRIDMNTEAFF
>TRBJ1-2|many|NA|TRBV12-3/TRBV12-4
TGTGCCAGCAGTTTAAACTGGAATGGCTACACCTTC
CASSLNWNGYTF
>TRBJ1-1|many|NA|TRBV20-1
TGCAGTGCTAGAGATGTCCGAGGGACGGGCACTGAAGCTTTCTTT
CSARDVRGTGTEAFF
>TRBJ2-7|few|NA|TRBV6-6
TGTGCCAGCAGTTACGCGGCAGTCGAGCAGTACTTC
CASSYAAVEQYF
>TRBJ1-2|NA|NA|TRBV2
TGTGCCAGCAGTATAGACAGTTACCGATGGAAGACCTATGGCTACACCTTC
CASSIDSYRWKTYGYTF
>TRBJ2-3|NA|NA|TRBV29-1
TGCAGCGTTGAACCATGGGATACAAGCACAGATACGCAGTATTTT
CSVEPWDTSTDTQYF
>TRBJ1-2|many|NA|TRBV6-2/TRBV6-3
TGTGCCAGCAGTACGAGGGGCGGTCCCTTGCGGGGCTACACCTTC
CASSTRGGPLRGYTF
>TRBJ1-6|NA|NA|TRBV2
TGTGCCAACAGCCCCGGGCCGGGGAGGGATGAATCACCCCTCCACTTT
CANSPGPGRDESPLHF
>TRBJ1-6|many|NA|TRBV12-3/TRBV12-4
TGTGCCAGCAGTGTGCTGAGCTCCTATAATTCACCCCTCCACTTT
CASSVLSSYNSPLHF
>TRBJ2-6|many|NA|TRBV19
TGTGCCAGTAGACGGGATAACTCTGGGGCCAACGTCCTGACTTTC
CASRRDNSGANVLTF
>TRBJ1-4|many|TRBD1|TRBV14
TGTGCCAGCAGGGCGGGACAGGGGATAGGAAAACTGTTTTTT
CASRAGQGIGKLFF
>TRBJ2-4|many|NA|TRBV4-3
TGCGCCAGCAGCCAAGAAATATGGGCTGCAGGAGAGAGCCTCCTAGCCAAAAACATTCAGTACTTC
CASSQEIWAAGESLLAKNIQYF
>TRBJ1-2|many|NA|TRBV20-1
TGCAGTGCTAGTCCGAACGGCTATGGCTACACCTTC
CSASPNGYGYTF
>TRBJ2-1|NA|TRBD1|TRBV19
TGTGCCAGTAGTACGGGGACAGCCCCACGGGAGCAGTTCTTC
CASSTGTAPREQFF
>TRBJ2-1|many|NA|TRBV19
TGTGCCAGTAAGGGCGTGGTGCCGACCTCCTACAATGAGCAGTTCTTC
CASKGVVPTSYNEQFF
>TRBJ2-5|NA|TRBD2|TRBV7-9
TGTGCCAGCAGCACTCGACTAGCGGGAGGGATAAGAGCGGAGACCCAGTACTTC
CASSTRLAGGIRAETQYF
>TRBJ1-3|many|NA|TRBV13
TGTGCCAGCAGTGTCAGCTCTGGAAACACCATATATTTT
CASSVSSGNTIYF
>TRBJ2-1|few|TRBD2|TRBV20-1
TGCAGTGCTAGAGTAAATACCGGGACTAGCGGGGGTAGAGGCTACAATGAGCAGTTCTTC
CSARVNTGTSGGRGYNEQFF
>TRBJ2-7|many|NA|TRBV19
TGTGCCAGTAGTACCCCAGACTCCCCCTACGAGCAGTACTTC
CASSTPDSPYEQYF
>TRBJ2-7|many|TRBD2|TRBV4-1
TGCGCCAGCAGCCAAAAGGGACTAGCGGGAGGGAGCTCCTACGAGCAGTACTTC
CASSQKGLAGGSSYEQYF
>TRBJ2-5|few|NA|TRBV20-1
TGCAGTGCCCAAATTAACGGAAACCGCCAAGAGACCCAGTACTTC
CSAQINGNRQETQYF
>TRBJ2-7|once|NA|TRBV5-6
TGTGCCGGCAGCTTGGGACACGGACCAGGATACGAGCAGTACTTC
CAGSLGHGPGYEQYF
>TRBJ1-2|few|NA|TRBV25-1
TGTGCCAGCAGTAGTATATCAGAACTGGGAAAGACCTATGGCTACACCTTC
CASSSISELGKTYGYTF